The rows below give T cell receptor beta chains drawn from one sample of a study of identical twins. TCRdb re-analysed the 5' RACE reads in MiXCR, keeping a single row per CDR3 protein. The repertoire holds some 570,000 distinct CDR3 sequences, with under 25% as singletons. The same specimen was also included in a second study, on yellow fever vaccine responses in identical twins.

The sequenced sample was CD4+ T cells sorted from blood. The origin of the receptors is a woman aged 18-29 years in good health. Each CDR3 is given with its conserved first and last residue. A D gene is named only where the DNA matches it firmly. The listing skips clone size in some rows; elsewhere it reads once, few, many or a size class.

d_call | clone_size | j_call | v_call | cdr3_nt | cdr3_aa
. | . | TRBJ1-5 | TRBV18 | TGTGCCAGCTCAGCAGGGGAAGGTCAGCCCCAGCATTTT | CASSAGEGQPQHF
. | few | TRBJ2-7 | TRBV3-1 | TGTGCCAGCAGCCCACAGGGTGACGTAGGCTACGAGCAGTACTTC | CASSPQGDVGYEQYF
. | few | TRBJ2-3 | TRBV12-3/TRBV12-4 | TGTGCCAGCAGGGGGGGTGAAGAAGGGACTAGCACAGATACGCAGTATTTT | CASRGGEEGTSTDTQYF
. | . | TRBJ2-1 | TRBV5-5 | TGTGCCAGCAGCTCACCTAGCGTCGATGAGCAGTTCTTC | CASSSPSVDEQFF
TRBD2 | many | TRBJ2-2 | TRBV24-1 | TGTGTGGTCGGGAGGGAGACCGGGGAGCTGTTTTTT | CVVGRETGELFF
. | . | TRBJ1-3 | TRBV3-1 | TGTGCCAGCAGCCAACGGACTGGAAAGGGAAACACCATATATTTT | CASSQRTGKGNTIYF
. | . | TRBJ2-7 | TRBV19 | TGTGCCAGTAGTATGGTATTGGTCCGGGCCAGCGAGCAGTACTTC | CASSMVLVRASEQYF
. | few | TRBJ1-2 | TRBV29-1 | TGCAGCGTTGACCGAGGGGGTTTCAACTATGGCTACACCTTC | CSVDRGGFNYGYTF
. | . | TRBJ1-2 | TRBV20-1 | TGCAGTGCAAAGGGACCACCTAACTATGGCTACACCTTC | CSAKGPPNYGYTF
TRBD2 | few | TRBJ2-1 | TRBV5-1 | TGCGCCAGCAGCTTGGAGGGGGGACTAGCGAGCACTTACAATGAGCAGTTCTTC | CASSLEGGLASTYNEQFF
. | few | TRBJ2-7 | TRBV28 | TGTGCCAGCAGTCCCCCACGGGGGCTAGCCTACGAGCAGTACTTC | CASSPPRGLAYEQYF
. | few | TRBJ2-2 | TRBV2 | TGTGCCAGCACTATCACAGGCCCGAACACCGGGGAGCTGTTTTTT | CASTITGPNTGELFF
. | . | TRBJ2-5 | TRBV7-9 | TGTGCCAGCAGCTTAAGCCTGGAAGAGACCCAGTACTTC | CASSLSLEETQYF
. | . | TRBJ1-6 | TRBV6-1 | TGTGCCACCATGAAGGACGGAATAAACTATAATTCACCCCTCCACTTT | CATMKDGINYNSPLHF
. | few | TRBJ2-5 | TRBV5-1 | TGCGCCAGCAGCTTGGATCAGGGTTTAGAGACCCAGTACTTC | CASSLDQGLETQYF
. | few | TRBJ2-7 | TRBV5-1 | TGCGCCAGCAGCTTGGTTGGCGGGGCTTCCTACGAGCAGTACTTC | CASSLVGGASYEQYF
. | . | TRBJ2-2 | TRBV20-1 | TGCAGTGCTAGAGCGTCGAACAGTGCCGGGGAGCTGTTTTTT | CSARASNSAGELFF
TRBD2 | few | TRBJ2-1 | TRBV15 | TGTGCCACCAGCAGAGATGTGAGCGGGGGCTACAATGAGCAGTTCTTC | CATSRDVSGGYNEQFF
. | few | TRBJ2-7 | TRBV12-3/TRBV12-4 | TGTGCCAGCAGCCTACATGCGCTTCAGCAGTACTTC | CASSLHALQQYF
TRBD1 | . | TRBJ2-2 | TRBV7-2 | TGTGCCAGCAGCCAACGACAGGGGTGGGACACCGGGGAGCTGTTTTTT | CASSQRQGWDTGELFF
. | few | TRBJ2-5 | TRBV5-1 | TGCGCCAGCAGCTTGGCCGGACAGCACCAAGAGACCCAGTACTTC | CASSLAGQHQETQYF
TRBD2 | few | TRBJ2-7 | TRBV7-9 | TGTGCCAGCAGTCGGACCGGGACTAGCGGGACCTCCTACGAGCAGTACTTC | CASSRTGTSGTSYEQYF
. | . | TRBJ2-1 | TRBV29-1 | TGCAGCGTTGGGACTTACAACAATGAGCAGTTCTTC | CSVGTYNNEQFF
. | . | TRBJ2-7 | TRBV28 | TGTGCCAGCAGCCTTCCGGCCAGGGTGGACGAGCAGTACTTC | CASSLPARVDEQYF
TRBD2 | . | TRBJ2-2 | TRBV3-1 | TGTGCCAGCAGGACTAGCGCCTACACCGGGGAGCTGTTTTTT | CASRTSAYTGELFF
. | . | TRBJ2-3 | TRBV27 | TGTGCCAGCAGTTTATGGGCGGGAAGGGCAGATACGCAGTATTTT | CASSLWAGRADTQYF
. | few | TRBJ2-1 | TRBV6-4 | TGTGCCAGCAGTGAAACCGGGACTGATTACAATGAGCAGTTCTTC | CASSETGTDYNEQFF
TRBD1 | . | TRBJ2-5 | TRBV24-1 | TGTGCCACCAGTGATTTGACCCCGGGACAGCAAGAGACCCAGTACTTC | CATSDLTPGQQETQYF
. | . | TRBJ2-2 | TRBV6-1 | TGTGCCAGCAGTGAAATGCATGGGGCAGTCGGGGAGCTGTTTTTT | CASSEMHGAVGELFF
. | few | TRBJ1-2 | TRBV10-3 | TGTGCCATCAGTGAGAGTGGGGACAACTATGGCTACACCTTC | CAISESGDNYGYTF
TRBD2 | few | TRBJ2-4 | TRBV5-1 | TGCGCCAGCAGCTTGGGTAGAGCGGGGGAGAACCTAGCCAAAAACATTCAGTACTTC | CASSLGRAGENLAKNIQYF
TRBD2 | few | TRBJ2-5 | TRBV12-3/TRBV12-4 | TGTGCCAGCAGGAAAGGGCGGGAGGGCCAGGAGACCCAGTACTTC | CASRKGREGQETQYF
TRBD1 | . | TRBJ2-7 | TRBV15 | TGTGCCACCAGCAGAATCGACCGACAGGGCTACGAGCAGTACTTC | CATSRIDRQGYEQYF
. | . | TRBJ2-7 | TRBV29-1 | TGCAGCTCTCCCCGAGGGATATTCTACGAGCAGTACTTC | CSSPRGIFYEQYF
TRBD2 | . | TRBJ2-5 | TRBV18 | TGTGCCAGCTCACCACCGCCGTCCGGGAGGGCCCGAGAGACCCAGTACTTC | CASSPPPSGRARETQYF
. | few | TRBJ2-1 | TRBV29-1 | TGCAGCGTTGAAGGAAGGGGGGTTTGGAATGAGCAGTTCTTC | CSVEGRGVWNEQFF
TRBD2 | many | TRBJ2-7 | TRBV10-3 | TGTGCCATCAGAATAGCGGGTACCTACGAGCAGTACTTC | CAIRIAGTYEQYF
TRBD2 | . | TRBJ2-1 | TRBV2 | TGTGCCAGCAGACGGGACTACCTTTACAATGAGCAGTTCTTC | CASRRDYLYNEQFF
TRBD1 | . | TRBJ2-2 | TRBV12-3/TRBV12-4 | TGTGCCAGCAGTTTAGCCGACAGGGGCGGGACCGGGGAGCTGTTTTTT | CASSLADRGGTGELFF
TRBD2 | few | TRBJ2-1 | TRBV20-1 | TGCAGTGCTAGAGATCCTAGGACTAGCGTCGACAATGAGCAGTTCTTC | CSARDPRTSVDNEQFF
TRBD1 | . | TRBJ1-2 | TRBV6-1 | TGTGCCAGCAGCCTGACAGGGTCTGAATACACCTTC | CASSLTGSEYTF
. | many | TRBJ1-2 | TRBV3-1 | TGTGCCAGCAGCCAAGGGGTGTATGGCTACACCTTC | CASSQGVYGYTF